The present T cell receptor beta chain was sequenced within a study of T cells in localized non-small cell lung cancer. Whole-study findings and limits: Sequencing was restricted to one tumor region; therefore, heterogeneity remains possible. Appearance in adjacent lung was seen for a median around 60 of the top 100 tumor clones. It was uninvolved adjacent lung that showed the highest T cell clonality, exceeding tumor.

V lost 1 base and J 2 bases, leaving 6 bases between the germline ends. This CDR3 contains 13 residues. Germline CDR1 reads LNHDA; CDR2 reads SQIVND (reference sequence). Comments on this clone: Its antigen is unknown.

Here immunoSEQ multiplex PCR was the method, and the copy in TCRdb shows in-frame clones only, minus some. The table shows about 82,000 clones, with about three quarters occurring only once. The starting material was PBMCs, obtained before any cancer treatment. The chain recombines TRBV19 with TRBJ2-7, with D possibly matching TRBD1 (6 bases). The clonotype comes from a man aged 40-75 years with stage II squamous cell lung carcinoma. The CDR3 protein is CASSIGQAYEQYF. CDR3 DNA sequence: TGTGCCAGTAGTATAGGACAGGCCTACGAGCAGTACTTC.